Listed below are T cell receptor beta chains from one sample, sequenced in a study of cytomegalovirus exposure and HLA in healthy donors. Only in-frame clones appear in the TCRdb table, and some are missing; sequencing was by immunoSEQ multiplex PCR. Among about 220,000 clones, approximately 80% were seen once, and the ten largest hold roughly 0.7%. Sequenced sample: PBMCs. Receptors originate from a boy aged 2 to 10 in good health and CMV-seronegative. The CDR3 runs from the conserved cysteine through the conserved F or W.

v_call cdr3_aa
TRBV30 CAWRPLLTELAGGGYTF
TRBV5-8 CASSLWSF
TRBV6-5 CASTKGQRREAFF
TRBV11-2 CASSLGIGPNTEAFF
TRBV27 CASRSSLSYEQYF
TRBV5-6 CASSWGLSGTKETQYF
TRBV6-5 CASRPGVVGNTIYF
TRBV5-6 CASSLAGSGYEQYF
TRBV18 CASSPYRDSYEQYF
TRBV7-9 CASSLTSGGQETQYF
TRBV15 CATSNKQGTEQYF
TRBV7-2 CASSSYHLAGGPKNEQFF
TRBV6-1 CASSELGATLYGYTF
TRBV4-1 CASSPSAAYEQYF
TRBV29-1 CSVDLSSGANVLTF
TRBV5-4 CASSLGQGLYETQYF
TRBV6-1 CASSEQGAYGYTF
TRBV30 CAWSVRRGGNQPQHF
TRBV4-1 CASSTLTEQPQHF
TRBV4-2 CASSQDSRSNEKLFF
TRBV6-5 CASSVGTGPTYEQYF
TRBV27 CASSSPGGWMDEQFF
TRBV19 CASTPWGGWVVGYTF
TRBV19 CASSIRYSNQPQHF
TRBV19 CASSIRTAVSYEQYF
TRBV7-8 CASSPNRVSVETQYF
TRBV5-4 CASSGNRGSYEQYF
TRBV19 CASSIYGLISYNEQFF
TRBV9 CASSVEQGGGYTF
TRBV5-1 CASSLEGGFYEQYF
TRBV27 CASSLYQGINEQYF
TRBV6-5 CASSYRGFNYGYTF
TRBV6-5 CASSRPGLQETQYF
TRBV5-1 CASSLTGTGLQETQYF
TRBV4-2 CASSQESGSGRGNTDTQYF
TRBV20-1 CSAKNFTEQFF
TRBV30 CAWNWGRYGYTF
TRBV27 CASSFWSNSGGYEQYF
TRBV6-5 CASSYDGVGQPQHF
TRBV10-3 CAISSDRLNNEQFF
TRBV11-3 CASSSGLAGFYNEQFF
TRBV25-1 CASSEYEGRTNPDTQYF
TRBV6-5 CASMGAGGQETQYF
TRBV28 CASSLPGEQPQHF
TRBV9 CASSEGGRNYEQYF
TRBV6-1 CASRDTAGYEQYF
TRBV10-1 CASSESGGDSSTDTQYF
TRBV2 CASSGDSSNYGYTF